A single sample is the source of the 5 T cell receptor beta chains below, sequenced in a study of cytomegalovirus exposure and HLA in healthy donors. PCR amplification relied on 60 Vbeta primers (plus 13 Jbeta primers). Generated by immunoSEQ multiplex PCR, the TCRdb table keeps only in-frame clones and is missing some. Altogether 95,000 to 150,000 clones are present, about 85% being singletons, with the ten largest covering 0.24%. The source material was PBMCs. The receptors stem from a man aged 45-65 years in good health and CMV-seronegative.

The chain is built from TRBV6-5 and TRBJ2-7; 9 bases agree with TRBD2. J was trimmed by 4 bases and V by 0 bases; bases with no gene match: 7. The germline gives CDR1 MNHEY, CDR2 SVGAGI. This CDR3 region has 16 residues. The CDR3 nucleotides are TGTGCCAGCAGTTACTCTCCGGGACTAGCCGCGTACGAGCAGTACTTC. Amino acid sequence: CASSYSPGLAAYEQYF.

V is TRBV4-3 and J is TRBJ1-4; no clear D gene. CDR3 length: 15 amino acids. V lost 0 bases and J lost 0, with 5 bases in between. Germline V gene data show CDR1 as LGHNA and CDR2 as YSLEER. CDR3 in amino acids: CASSQEAATNEKLFF. The CDR3 region has the DNA TGCGCCAGCAGCCAAGAGGCCGCAACTAATGAAAAACTGTTTTTT.

V gene TRBV27 combines with J gene TRBJ1-1; TRBD1 matches at 7 bases. After removal of 6 bases from V and 1 base from J, the junction contained 2 bases not matched to a gene. There are 13 residues in the CDR3. Per the germline V gene, CDR1 is MNHEY and CDR2 is SMNVEV (reference sequence). Written as DNA, the CDR3 is TGTGCCAGCAGAGGGGGCAGGAACACTGAAGCTTTCTTT. Protein sequence: CASRGGRNTEAFF.

This rearrangement joins TRBV10-3 to TRBJ2-3; 13 nucleotides align to TRBD2. The CDR3 totals 16 residues. The V segment lost 2 bases and the J segment 5 bases; nucleotides outside the gene matches: 4. CDR1 is ENHRY, CDR2 SYGVKD, per germline. CDR3 region: CAISEGLAGDVDTQYF. In DNA form, the CDR3 reads TGTGCCATCAGTGAGGGACTAGCGGGGGATGTAGATACGCAGTATTTT.

The chain employs TRBV5-4 and TRBJ1-3; D remains ambiguous. V was shortened by 0 bases and J by 0 bases, with 4 bases between the two germline ends. The CDR3 runs 14 residues. Germline V lookup: CDR1 SGHNT, CDR2 YYREEE (reference sequence). Here the CDR3 reads CASSLEHSGNTIYF. Here the CDR3 DNA reads TGTGCCAGCAGCTTGGAGCACTCTGGAAACACCATATATTTT.